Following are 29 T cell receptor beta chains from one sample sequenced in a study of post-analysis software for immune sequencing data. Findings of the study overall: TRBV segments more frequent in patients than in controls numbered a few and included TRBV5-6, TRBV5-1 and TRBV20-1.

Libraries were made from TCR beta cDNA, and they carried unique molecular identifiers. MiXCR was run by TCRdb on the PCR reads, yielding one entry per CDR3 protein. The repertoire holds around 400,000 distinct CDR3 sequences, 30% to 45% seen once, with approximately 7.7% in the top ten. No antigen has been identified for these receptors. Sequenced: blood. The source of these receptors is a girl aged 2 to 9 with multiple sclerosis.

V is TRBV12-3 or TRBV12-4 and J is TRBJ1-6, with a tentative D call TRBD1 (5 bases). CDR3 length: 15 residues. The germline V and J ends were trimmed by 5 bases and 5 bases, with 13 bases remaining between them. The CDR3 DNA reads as TGTGCCAGCAGTCGGGGGACCAATAATAATTCACCCCTCCACTTT. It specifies CASSRGTNNNSPLHF.

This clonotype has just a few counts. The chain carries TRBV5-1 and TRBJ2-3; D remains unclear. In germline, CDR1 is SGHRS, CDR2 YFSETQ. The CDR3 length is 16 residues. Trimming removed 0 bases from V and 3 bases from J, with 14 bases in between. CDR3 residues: CASSLESRLSTDTQYF. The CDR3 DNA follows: TGCGCCAGCAGCTTGGAGAGCCGACTGTCAACAGATACGCAGTATTTT.

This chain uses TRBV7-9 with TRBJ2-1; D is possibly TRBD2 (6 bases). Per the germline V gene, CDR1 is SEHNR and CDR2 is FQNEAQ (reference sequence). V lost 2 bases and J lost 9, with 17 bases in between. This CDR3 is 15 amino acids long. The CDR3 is CASSLSPGTLSEQFF. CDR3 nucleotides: TGTGCCAGCAGCTTATCACCCGGGACTTTAAGTGAGCAGTTCTTC. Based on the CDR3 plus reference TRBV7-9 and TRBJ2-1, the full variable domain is DTGVSQNPRHKITKRGQNVTFRCDPISEHNRLYWYRQTLGQGPEFLTYFQNEAQLEKSRLLSDRFSAERPKGSFSTLEIQRTEQGDSAMYLCASSLSPGTLSEQFFGPGTRLTVL.

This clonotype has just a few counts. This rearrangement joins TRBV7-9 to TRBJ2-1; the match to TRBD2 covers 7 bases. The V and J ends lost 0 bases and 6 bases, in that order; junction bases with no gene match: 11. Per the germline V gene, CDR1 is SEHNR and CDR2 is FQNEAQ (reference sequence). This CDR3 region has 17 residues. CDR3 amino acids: CASSLARGGRNGNEQFF. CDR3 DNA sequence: TGTGCCAGCAGCTTAGCGCGAGGCGGGAGAAATGGCAATGAGCAGTTCTTC.

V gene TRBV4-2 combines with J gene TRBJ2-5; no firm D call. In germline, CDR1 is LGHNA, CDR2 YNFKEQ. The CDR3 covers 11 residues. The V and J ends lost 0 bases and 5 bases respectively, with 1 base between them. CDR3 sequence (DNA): TGTGCCAGCAGCCAAGAGGAGACCCAGTACTTC. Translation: CASSQEETQYF.

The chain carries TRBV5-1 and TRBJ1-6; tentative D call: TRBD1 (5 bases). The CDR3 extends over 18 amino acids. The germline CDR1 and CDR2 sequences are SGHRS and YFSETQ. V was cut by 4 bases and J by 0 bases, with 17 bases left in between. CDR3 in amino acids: CASSTLEGPSSYNSPLHF. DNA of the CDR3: TGCGCCAGCAGCACCCTAGAGGGGCCAAGCTCCTATAATTCACCCCTCCACTTT.

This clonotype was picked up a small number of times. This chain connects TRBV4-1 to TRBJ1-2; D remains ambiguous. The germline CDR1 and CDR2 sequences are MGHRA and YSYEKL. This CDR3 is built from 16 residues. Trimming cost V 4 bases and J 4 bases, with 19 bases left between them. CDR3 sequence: CASSLMTGLESYGYTF. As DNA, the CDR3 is TGCGCCAGCAGCCTCATGACTGGGCTTGAGAGCTATGGCTACACCTTC.

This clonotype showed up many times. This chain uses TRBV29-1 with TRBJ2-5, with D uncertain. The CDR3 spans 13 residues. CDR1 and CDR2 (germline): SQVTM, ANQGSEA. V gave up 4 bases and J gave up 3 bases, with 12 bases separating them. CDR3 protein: CSVVRLEEETQYF. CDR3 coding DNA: TGCAGCGTTGTGAGGCTAGAGGAAGAGACCCAGTACTTC.

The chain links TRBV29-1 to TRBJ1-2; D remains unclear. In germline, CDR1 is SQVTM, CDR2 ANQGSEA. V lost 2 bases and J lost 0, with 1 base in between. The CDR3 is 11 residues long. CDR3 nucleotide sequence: TGCAGCGTTGAAACTAACTATGGCTACACCTTC. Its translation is CSVETNYGYTF.

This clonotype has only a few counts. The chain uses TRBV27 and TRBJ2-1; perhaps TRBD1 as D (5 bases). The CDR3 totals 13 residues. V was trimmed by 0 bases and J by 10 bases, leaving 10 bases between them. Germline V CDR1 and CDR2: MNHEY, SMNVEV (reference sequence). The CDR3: CASSLSRVGEQFF. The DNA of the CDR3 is TGTGCCAGCAGTTTATCCAGGGTCGGGGAGCAGTTCTTC.

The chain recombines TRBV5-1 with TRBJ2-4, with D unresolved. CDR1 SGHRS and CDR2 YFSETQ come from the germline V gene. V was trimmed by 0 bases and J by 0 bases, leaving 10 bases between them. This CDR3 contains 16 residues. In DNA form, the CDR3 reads TGCGCCAGCAGCTTGGCCGGGCCCCTAGCCAAAAACATTCAGTACTTC. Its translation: CASSLAGPLAKNIQYF.

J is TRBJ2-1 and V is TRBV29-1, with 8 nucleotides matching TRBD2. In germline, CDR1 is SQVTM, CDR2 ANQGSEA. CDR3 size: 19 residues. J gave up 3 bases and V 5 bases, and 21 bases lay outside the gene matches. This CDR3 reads CSVRGKVGEAGVNYNEQFF. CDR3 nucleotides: TGCAGCGTTCGAGGGAAAGTGGGGGAAGCGGGGGTGAACTACAATGAGCAGTTCTTC.

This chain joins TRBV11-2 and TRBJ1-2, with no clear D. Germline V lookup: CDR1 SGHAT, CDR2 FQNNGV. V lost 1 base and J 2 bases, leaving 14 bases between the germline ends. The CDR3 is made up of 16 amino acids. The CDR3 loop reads CASSLGASSVNYGYTF. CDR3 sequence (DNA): TGTGCCAGCAGCTTAGGTGCCAGCTCGGTCAACTATGGCTACACCTTC.

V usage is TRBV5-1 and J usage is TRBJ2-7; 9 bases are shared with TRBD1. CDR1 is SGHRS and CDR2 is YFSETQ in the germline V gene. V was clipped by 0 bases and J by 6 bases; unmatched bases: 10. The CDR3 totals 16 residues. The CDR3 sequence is CASSLEGRQGDGEQYF. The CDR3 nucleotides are TGCGCCAGCAGCTTGGAAGGTCGACAGGGGGACGGCGAGCAGTACTTC.

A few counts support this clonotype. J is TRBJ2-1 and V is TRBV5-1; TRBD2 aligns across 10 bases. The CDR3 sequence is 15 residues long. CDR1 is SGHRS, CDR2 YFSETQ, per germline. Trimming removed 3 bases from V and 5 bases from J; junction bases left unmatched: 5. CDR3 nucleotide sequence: TGCGCCAGCAGCTCCTCAGGACTAGCGGACAATGAGCAGTTCTTC. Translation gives CASSSSGLADNEQFF. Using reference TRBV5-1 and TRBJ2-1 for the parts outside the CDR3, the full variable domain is KAGVTQTPRYLIKTRGQQVTLSCSPISGHRSVSWYQQTPGQGLQFLFEYFSETQRNKGNFPGRFSGRQFSNSRSEMNVSTLELGDSALYLCASSSSGLADNEQFFGPGTRLTVL.

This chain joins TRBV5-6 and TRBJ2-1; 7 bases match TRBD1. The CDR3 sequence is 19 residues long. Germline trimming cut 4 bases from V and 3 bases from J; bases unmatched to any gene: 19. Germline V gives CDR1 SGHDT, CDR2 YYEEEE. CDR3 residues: CASSVGQRILARSYNEQFF. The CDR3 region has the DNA TGTGCCAGCAGCGTGGGACAGAGAATTTTAGCGAGAAGCTACAATGAGCAGTTCTTC.

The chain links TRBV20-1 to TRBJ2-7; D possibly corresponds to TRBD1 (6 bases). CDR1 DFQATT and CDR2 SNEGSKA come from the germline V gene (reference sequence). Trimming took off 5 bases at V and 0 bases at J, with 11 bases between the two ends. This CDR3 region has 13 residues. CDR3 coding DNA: TGCAGTGCTCGTCGGGACACCTCCTACGAGCAGTACTTC. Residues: CSARRDTSYEQYF.

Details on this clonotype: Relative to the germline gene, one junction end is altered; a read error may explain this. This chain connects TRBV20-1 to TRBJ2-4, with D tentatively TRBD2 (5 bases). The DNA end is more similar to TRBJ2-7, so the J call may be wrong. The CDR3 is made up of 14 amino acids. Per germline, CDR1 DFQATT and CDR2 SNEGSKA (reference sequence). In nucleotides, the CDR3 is TGCAGTGCAAGAGGGTTGGCAAGGAGTTACGAGCAGTACTTC. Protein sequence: CSARGLARSYEQYF.

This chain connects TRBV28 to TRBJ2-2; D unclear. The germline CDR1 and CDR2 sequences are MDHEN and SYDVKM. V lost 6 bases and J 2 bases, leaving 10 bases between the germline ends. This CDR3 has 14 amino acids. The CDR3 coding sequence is TGTGCCAGCAGCAGTCGGTACAACACCGGGGAGCTGTTTTTT. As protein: CASSSRYNTGELFF.

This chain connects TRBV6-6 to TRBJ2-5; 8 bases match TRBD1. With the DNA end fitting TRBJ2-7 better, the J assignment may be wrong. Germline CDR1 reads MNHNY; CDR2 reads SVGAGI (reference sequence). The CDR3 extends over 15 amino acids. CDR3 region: CASSYHRQGSVEQYF. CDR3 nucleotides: TGTGCCAGCAGTTACCATAGACAGGGGTCGGTCGAGCAGTACTTC.

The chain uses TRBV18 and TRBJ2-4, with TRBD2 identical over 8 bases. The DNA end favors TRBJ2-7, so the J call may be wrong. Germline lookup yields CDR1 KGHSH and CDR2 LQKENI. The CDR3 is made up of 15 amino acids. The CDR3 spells CASSPTAGAWYEQYF. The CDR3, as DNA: TGTGCCAGCTCACCAACAGCGGGAGCATGGTACGAGCAGTACTTC.

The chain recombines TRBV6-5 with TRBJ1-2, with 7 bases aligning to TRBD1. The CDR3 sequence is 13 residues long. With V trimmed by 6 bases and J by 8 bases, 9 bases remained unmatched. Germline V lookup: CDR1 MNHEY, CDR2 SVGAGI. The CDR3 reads CASSLDRTRGYTF. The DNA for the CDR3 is TGTGCCAGCAGCCTGGACAGGACGAGAGGCTACACCTTC.

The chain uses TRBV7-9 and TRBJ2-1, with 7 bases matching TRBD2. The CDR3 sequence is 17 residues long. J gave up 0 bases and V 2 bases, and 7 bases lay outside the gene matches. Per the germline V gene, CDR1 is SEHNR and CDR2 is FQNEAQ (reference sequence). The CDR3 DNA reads TGTGCCAGCAGCTTACGGGGTAGCGGGTACTCCTACAATGAGCAGTTCTTC. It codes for CASSLRGSGYSYNEQFF.

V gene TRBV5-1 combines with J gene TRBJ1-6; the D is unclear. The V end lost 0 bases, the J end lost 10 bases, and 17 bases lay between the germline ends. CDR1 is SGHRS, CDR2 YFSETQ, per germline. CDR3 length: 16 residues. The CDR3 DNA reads TGCGCCAGCAGCTTGGCCGTATCGGCCGGCGGGTCACCCCTCCACTTT. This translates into CASSLAVSAGGSPLHF.

The CDR3: CASSLGDRRGDYEQYF. DNA for the CDR3: TGTGCCAGCAGTTTAGGAGACAGGCGGGGAGACTACGAGCAGTACTTC. The chain joins TRBV28 to TRBJ2-7, with D possibly called TRBD1 or TRBD2 (6 bases each). Trimming left V 2 bases short and J 3 bases short, with 17 bases between. The CDR3 totals 16 residues. CDR1 is MDHEN, CDR2 SYDVKM, per germline.

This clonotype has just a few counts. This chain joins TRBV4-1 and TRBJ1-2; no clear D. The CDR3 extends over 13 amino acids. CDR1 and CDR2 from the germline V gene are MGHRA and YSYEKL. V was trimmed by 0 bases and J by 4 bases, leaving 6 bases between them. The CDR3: CASSQDVLYGYTF. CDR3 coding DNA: TGCGCCAGCAGCCAAGATGTCCTCTATGGCTACACCTTC.

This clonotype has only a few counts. The CDR3 sequence is CASSPSSFRGRTNEQFF. The CDR3 DNA reads as TGTGCCAGCAGCCCGTCTAGTTTTCGCGGGAGAACCAATGAGCAGTTCTTC. This chain joins TRBV28 and TRBJ2-1, with 7 bases fitting TRBD2. CDR1 is MDHEN and CDR2 is SYDVKM in the germline V gene. The V gene end was trimmed by 6 bases and the J gene end by 6 bases; junction bases not matched to a gene: 17. CDR3 length equals 17 residues.

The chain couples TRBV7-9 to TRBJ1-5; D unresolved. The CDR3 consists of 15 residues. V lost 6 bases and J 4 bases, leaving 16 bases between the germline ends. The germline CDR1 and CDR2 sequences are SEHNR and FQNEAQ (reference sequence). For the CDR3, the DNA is TGTGCCAGCAGTTCGGGAGGGCAGACGAATCAGCCCCAGCATTTT. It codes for CASSSGGQTNQPQHF.

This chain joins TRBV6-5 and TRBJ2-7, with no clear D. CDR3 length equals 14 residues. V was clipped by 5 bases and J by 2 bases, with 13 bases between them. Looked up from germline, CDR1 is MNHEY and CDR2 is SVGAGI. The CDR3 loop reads CASSPLGSAYEQYF. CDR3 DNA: TGTGCCAGCAGTCCGCTGGGCAGTGCCTACGAGCAGTACTTC.